These 10 T cell receptor beta chains originate from one sample sequenced in a study of control samples from healthy donors and cancer patients. Libraries were prepared by immunoSEQ multiplex PCR; TCRdb keeps only in-frame clonotypes and omits some of them. The repertoire holds approximately 150,000 clones, with over 85% as singletons. The sample taken for sequencing was blood. The receptors here all came from a young man in good health.

This sequence joins TRBV12-5 and TRBJ2-2; the D is unclear. V was cut by 0 bases and J by 2 bases, with 10 bases left in between. The CDR3 is 16 amino acids. Germline assignment: CDR1 LGHNT and CDR2 FRNRAP. The CDR3 here is CASGLVPSSNTGELFF. As DNA, the CDR3 is TGTGCTAGTGGTTTGGTACCGTCTTCCAACACCGGGGAGCTGTTTTTT.

This chain uses TRBV4-1 with TRBJ1-5; D is unclear. Germline V gene data show CDR1 as MGHRA and CDR2 as YSYEKL. This CDR3 spans 13 amino acids. V was shortened by 4 bases and J by 0 bases, with 4 bases between the two germline ends. The DNA for the CDR3 is TGCGCCAGCAGCCGGAGTAGCAATCAGCCCCAGCATTTT. It yields the protein CASSRSSNQPQHF.

V and J are TRBV16 and TRBJ1-1; weak D call: TRBD1 (6 bases). The germline gives CDR1 KGHSY, CDR2 FQNENV. Trimming took 4 bases from V and 1 from J, leaving 13 bases between them. The CDR3 is 15 residues long. Written as DNA, the CDR3 is TGTGCCAGCAGCCGGGAAACGACAGGGAACACTGAAGCTTTCTTT. Translated, it gives CASSRETTGNTEAFF.

The CDR3 region is CASSETGPSSYEQYF. The CDR3 DNA is TGCGCCAGCAGTGAGACAGGCCCGAGCTCCTACGAGCAGTACTTC. The chain combines TRBV10-1 with TRBJ2-7; TRBD1 might be the D (5 bases). In germline, CDR1 is WNHNN, CDR2 SYGVQD (reference sequence). V was pared by 2 bases and J by 0 bases, with 11 bases between. The CDR3 consists of 15 residues.

This clone is a singleton in its sample. The chain joins TRBV20-1 to TRBJ2-5; 10 nucleotides agree with TRBD2. The V gene end was trimmed by 3 bases and the J gene end by 4 bases; junction bases not matched to a gene: 20. Per the germline V gene, CDR1 is DFQATT and CDR2 is SNEGSKA (reference sequence). The CDR3 covers 19 residues. CDR3 DNA sequence: TGCAGTGCTAGTCTTGGAGGTTGGGATTTAGCGGGAGGAGGAGAGACCCAGTACTTC. Amino acid sequence: CSASLGGWDLAGGGETQYF.

This rearrangement joins TRBV11-2 to TRBJ2-1; perhaps TRBD2 as D (5 bases). Trimming pared 2 bases from V and 1 base from J, leaving 18 bases between. CDR3 length equals 18 residues. Germline-derived CDR1 and CDR2 are SGHAT and FQNNGV. The CDR3 is CASSLRWGWELSYNEQFF. As DNA, the CDR3 is TGTGCCAGCAGCTTACGATGGGGTTGGGAGCTTTCCTACAATGAGCAGTTCTTC.

Points on this clone: This CDR3 is also generated by other DNA sequences in the sample. The rearrangement uses TRBV5-1 and TRBJ2-7, with TRBD2 matching over 9 bases. The germline V gene encodes CDR1 SGHRS and CDR2 YFSETQ. This CDR3 region has 15 residues. With 0 bases clipped from V and 1 base from J, the junction kept 2 bases outside the gene matches. The CDR3 DNA reads as TGCGCCAGCAGCTTGGAGGCGGGAGGGTCCTACGAGCAGTACTTC. It codes for CASSLEAGGSYEQYF.

The J gene is TRBJ1-1, the V gene TRBV5-4, with D perhaps TRBD1 (6 bases). Germline-derived CDR1 and CDR2 are SGHNT and YYREEE (reference sequence). Trimming pared 4 bases from V and 1 base from J, leaving 17 bases between. The CDR3 has 16 amino acids. The chain's CDR3 is CASSRDTRWGNTEAFF. The DNA of the CDR3 is TGTGCCAGCAGCCGGGACACCCGTTGGGGGAACACTGAAGCTTTCTTT.

This chain joins TRBV6-5 and TRBJ1-1; D unresolved. Germline V gives CDR1 MNHEY, CDR2 SVGAGI. The CDR3 extends over 11 amino acids. V lost 8 bases, J lost 8 bases, and 12 bases lay in between. The CDR3 region is CASARAFEAFF. The DNA of the CDR3 is TGTGCCAGCGCCCGGGCATTCGAAGCTTTCTTT.

The J gene is TRBJ1-4, the V gene TRBV21-1. TRBV21-1 is a documented pseudogene. The length of the CDR3 is 14 residues. As DNA, the CDR3 is TGTGCCAGCGGAGAGACTGCCGACCGTGAAAAACTGTTTTTT. This codes for CASGETADREKLFF.